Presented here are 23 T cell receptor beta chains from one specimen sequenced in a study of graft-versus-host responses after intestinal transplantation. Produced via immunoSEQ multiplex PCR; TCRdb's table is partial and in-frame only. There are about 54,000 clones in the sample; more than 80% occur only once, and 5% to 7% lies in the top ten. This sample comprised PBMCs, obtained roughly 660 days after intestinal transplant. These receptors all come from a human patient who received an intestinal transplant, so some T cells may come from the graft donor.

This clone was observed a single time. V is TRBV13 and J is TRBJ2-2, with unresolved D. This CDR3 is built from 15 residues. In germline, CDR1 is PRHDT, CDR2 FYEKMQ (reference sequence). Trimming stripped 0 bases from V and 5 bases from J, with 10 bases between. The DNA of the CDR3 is TGTGCCAGCAGCTTAGGCCGGGCGTTTACCGGGGAGCTGTTTTTT. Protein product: CASSLGRAFTGELFF.

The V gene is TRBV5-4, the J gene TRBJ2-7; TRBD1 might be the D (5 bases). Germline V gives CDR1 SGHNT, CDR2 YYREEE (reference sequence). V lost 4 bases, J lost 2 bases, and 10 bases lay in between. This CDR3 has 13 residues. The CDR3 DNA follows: TGTGCCAGCAGCCTCCAGGGCCCCTACGAGCAGTACTTC. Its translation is CASSLQGPYEQYF.

The CDR3 loop reads CASSSTGGLETQYF. CDR3 DNA: TGCGCCAGCAGCTCGACAGGGGGCTTGGAGACCCAGTACTTC. The chain recombines TRBV5-1 with TRBJ2-5; 10 positions agree with TRBD1. The V gene's germline CDR1 is SGHRS and CDR2 YFSETQ. Unmatched junction bases numbered 4, after V lost 3 bases and J lost 5 bases. The CDR3 covers 14 residues.

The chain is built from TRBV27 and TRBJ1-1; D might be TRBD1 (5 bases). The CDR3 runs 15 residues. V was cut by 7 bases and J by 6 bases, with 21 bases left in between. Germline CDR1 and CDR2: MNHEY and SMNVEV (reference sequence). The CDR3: CASTSRGQFPAEAFF. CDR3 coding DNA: TGTGCCAGCACCTCCCGAGGACAATTCCCGGCTGAAGCTTTCTTT.

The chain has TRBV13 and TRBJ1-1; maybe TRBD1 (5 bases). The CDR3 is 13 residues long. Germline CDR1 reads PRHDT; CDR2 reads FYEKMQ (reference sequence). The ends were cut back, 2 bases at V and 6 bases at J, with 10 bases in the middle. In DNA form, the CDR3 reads TGTGCCAGCAGCTTACAGGGAGGTGCTGAAGCTTTCTTT. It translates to CASSLQGGAEAFF. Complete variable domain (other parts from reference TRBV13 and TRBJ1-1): AAGVIQSPRHLIKEKRETATLKCYPIPRHDTVYWYQQGPGQDPQFLISFYEKMQSDKGSIPDRFSAQQFSDYHSELNMSSLELGDSALYFCASSLQGGAEAFFGQGTRLTVV.

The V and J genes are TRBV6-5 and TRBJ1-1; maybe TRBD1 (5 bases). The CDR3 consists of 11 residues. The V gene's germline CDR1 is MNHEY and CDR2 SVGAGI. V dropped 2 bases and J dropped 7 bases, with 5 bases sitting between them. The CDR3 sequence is CASSYGHEAFF. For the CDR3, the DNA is TGTGCCAGCAGTTACGGACATGAAGCTTTCTTT.

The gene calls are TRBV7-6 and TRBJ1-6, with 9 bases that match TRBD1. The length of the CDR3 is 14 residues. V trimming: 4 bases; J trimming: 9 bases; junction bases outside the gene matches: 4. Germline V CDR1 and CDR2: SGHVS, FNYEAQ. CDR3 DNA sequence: TGTGCCAGCAGCTCGGGACAGGGACCTTCACCCCTCCACTTT. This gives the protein CASSSGQGPSPLHF.

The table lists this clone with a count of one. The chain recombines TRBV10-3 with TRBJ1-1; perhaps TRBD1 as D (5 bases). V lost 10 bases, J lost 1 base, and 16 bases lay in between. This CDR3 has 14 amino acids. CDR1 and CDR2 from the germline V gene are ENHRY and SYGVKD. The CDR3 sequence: CATLSRVSNTEAFF. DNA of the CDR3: TGTGCCACCCTTTCCAGGGTTTCGAACACTGAAGCTTTCTTT.

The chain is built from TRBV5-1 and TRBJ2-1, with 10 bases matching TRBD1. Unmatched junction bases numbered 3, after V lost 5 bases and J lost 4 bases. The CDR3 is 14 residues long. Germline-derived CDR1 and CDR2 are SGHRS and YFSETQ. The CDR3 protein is CASRAGQGYNEQFF. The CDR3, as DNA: TGCGCCAGCAGAGCGGGACAGGGGTACAATGAGCAGTTCTTC.

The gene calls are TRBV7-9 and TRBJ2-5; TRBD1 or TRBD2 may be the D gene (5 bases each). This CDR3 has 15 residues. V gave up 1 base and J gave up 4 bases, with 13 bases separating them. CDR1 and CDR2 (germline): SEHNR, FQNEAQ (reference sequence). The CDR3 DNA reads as TGTGCCAGCAGCTTAGATGAGGGGCGGGCAGAGACCCAGTACTTC. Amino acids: CASSLDEGRAETQYF.

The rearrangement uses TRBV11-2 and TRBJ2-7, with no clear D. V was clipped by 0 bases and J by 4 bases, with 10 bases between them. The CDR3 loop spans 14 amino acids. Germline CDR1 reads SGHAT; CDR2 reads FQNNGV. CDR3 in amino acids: CASSLDHYSYEQYF. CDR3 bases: TGTGCCAGCAGCTTAGATCATTATAGTTACGAGCAGTACTTC.

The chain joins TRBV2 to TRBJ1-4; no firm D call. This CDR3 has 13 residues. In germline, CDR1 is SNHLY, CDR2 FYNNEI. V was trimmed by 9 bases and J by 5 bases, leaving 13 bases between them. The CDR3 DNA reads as TGTGCCAGTACTTCTTCCGGCAATGAAAAACTGTTTTTT. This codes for CASTSSGNEKLFF.

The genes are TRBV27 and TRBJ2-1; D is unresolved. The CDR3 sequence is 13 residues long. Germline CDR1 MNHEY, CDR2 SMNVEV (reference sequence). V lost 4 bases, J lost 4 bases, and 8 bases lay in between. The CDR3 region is CASSSREYNEQFF. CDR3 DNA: TGTGCCAGCAGTTCCCGAGAGTACAATGAGCAGTTCTTC.

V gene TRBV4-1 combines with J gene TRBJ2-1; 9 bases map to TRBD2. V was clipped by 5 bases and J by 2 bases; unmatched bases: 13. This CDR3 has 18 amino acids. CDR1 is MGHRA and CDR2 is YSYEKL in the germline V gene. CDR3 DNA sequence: TGCGCCAGCAGCTTCGATCGTGGTAGCGGGGGCCCCTACAATGAGCAGTTCTTC. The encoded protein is CASSFDRGSGGPYNEQFF.

The CDR3 coding sequence is TGCGCCAGCAGCTTGGATGGGTTTGGATCACCCCTCCACTTT. Translating gives CASSLDGFGSPLHF. The chain is built from TRBV5-1 and TRBJ1-6; D remains unclear. The germline gives CDR1 SGHRS, CDR2 YFSETQ. V dropped 0 bases and J dropped 10 bases, with 11 bases sitting between them. This CDR3 contains 14 residues.

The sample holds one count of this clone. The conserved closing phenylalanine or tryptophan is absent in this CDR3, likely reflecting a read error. CDR3 sequence: CASTGGGTTGANVLTL. In DNA form, the CDR3 reads TGTGCTAGTACTGGCGGGGGAACCACTGGGGCCAACGTCCTGACTCTC. V usage is TRBV5-4 and J usage is TRBJ2-6, with 7 bases aligning to TRBD2. Germline V lookup: CDR1 SGHNT, CDR2 YYREEE (reference sequence). The CDR3 covers 16 residues.

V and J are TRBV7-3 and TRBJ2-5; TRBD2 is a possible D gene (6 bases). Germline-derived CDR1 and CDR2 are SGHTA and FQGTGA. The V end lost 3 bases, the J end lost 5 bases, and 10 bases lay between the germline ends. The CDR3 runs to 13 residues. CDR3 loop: CASSFGLSETQYF. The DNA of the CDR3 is TGTGCCAGCAGCTTTGGACTAAGTGAGACCCAGTACTTC.

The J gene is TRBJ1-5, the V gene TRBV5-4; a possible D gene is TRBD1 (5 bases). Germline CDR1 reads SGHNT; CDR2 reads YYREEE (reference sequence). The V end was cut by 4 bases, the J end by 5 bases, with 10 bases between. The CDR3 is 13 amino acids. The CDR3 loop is CASSRDVDQPQHF. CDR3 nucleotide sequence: TGTGCCAGCAGCCGGGACGTCGATCAGCCCCAGCATTTT.

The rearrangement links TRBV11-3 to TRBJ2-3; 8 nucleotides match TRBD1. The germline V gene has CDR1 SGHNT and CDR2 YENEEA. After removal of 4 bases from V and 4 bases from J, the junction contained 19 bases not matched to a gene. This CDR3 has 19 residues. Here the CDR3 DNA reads TGTGCCAGCAGCTCACCCCCCCCTTATGGGACAGGTTTTGCAGATACGCAGTATTTT. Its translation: CASSSPPPYGTGFADTQYF.

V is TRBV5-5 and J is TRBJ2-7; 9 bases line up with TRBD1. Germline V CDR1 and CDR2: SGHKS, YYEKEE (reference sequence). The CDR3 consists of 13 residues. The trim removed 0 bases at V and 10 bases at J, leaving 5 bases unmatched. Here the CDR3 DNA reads TGTGCCAGCAGCTTGGAGGGGACAGGGCAACAGTACTTC. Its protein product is CASSLEGTGQQYF.

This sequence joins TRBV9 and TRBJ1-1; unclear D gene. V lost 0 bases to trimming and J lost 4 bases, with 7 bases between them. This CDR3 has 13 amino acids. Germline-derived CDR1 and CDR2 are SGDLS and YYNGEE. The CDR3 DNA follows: TGTGCCAGCAGCGTAGTCGGCAGCACTGAAGCTTTCTTT. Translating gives CASSVVGSTEAFF.

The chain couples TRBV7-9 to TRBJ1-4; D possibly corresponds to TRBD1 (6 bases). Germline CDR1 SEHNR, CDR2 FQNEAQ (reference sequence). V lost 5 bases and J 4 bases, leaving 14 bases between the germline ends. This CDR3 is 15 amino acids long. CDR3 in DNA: TGTGCCAGCAGCGACCTAGGGGGATTTAATGAAAAACTGTTTTTT. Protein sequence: CASSDLGGFNEKLFF.

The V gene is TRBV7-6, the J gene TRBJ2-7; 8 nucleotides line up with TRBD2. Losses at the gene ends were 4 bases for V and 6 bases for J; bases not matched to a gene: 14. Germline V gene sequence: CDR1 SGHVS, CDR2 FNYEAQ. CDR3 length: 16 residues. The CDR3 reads CASSWGTGTRNPEQYF. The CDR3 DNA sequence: TGTGCCAGCAGCTGGGGGACCGGGACTAGAAACCCCGAGCAGTACTTC.